These 14 T cell receptor beta chains were all obtained from the same sample, sequenced in a study of PD-L1 blockade in urothelial cancer. TCRdb keeps only in-frame clones here, not all; method: immunoSEQ multiplex PCR. The repertoire holds tens of thousands of clones, with 82% as singletons. Sequenced material: PBMCs, taken around atezolizumab (anti-PD-L1) treatment. These receptors were taken from a man between 65 and 79 years old with urothelial cancer.

This clone was found once. The chain is built from TRBV21-1 and TRBJ2-2; the table's TRBD1 call for D was not verified on the DNA. TRBV21-1 is termed a pseudogene. The CDR3 totals 18 residues. CDR3 nucleotides: TGTGCCAGCAGCAAAGTCCCACGGCAGGGGGCAGGAGGCGGGGAGCTGTTTTTT. It codes for CASSKVPRQGAGGGELFF.

The chain combines TRBV14 with TRBJ2-1; D might be TRBD2 (5 bases). V dropped 0 bases and J dropped 10 bases, with 22 bases sitting between them. The CDR3 runs 17 residues. The germline V gene encodes CDR1 SGHDN and CDR2 FVKESK. For the CDR3, the DNA is TGTGCCAGCAGCCAAGATCGGGGATTAGGCCCCCTTGGAGAGCAGTTCTTC. It is translated as CASSQDRGLGPLGEQFF.

Concerning this clone: The junction does not match germline at one end; this may be a read error. The V and J genes are TRBV30 and TRBJ1-4; a weak D match, TRBD1 (5 bases). Germline V gene lookup returns CDR1 GTSNPN and CDR2 SVGIG (reference sequence). CDR3 length: 9 amino acids. CDR3 protein: CAWTGIPNF. CDR3 coding DNA: TGTGCCTGGACAGGGATACCTAATTTT.

The V and J genes are TRBV7-5 and TRBJ1-4; the table calls TRBD1, which could not be checked here. TRBV7-5 is tagged as a pseudogene. The CDR3 consists of 18 residues. The CDR3 nucleotides read TGTGCCAGAAGCTTAGCTAGACAGGGAGAATCGGCTAATGAAAAACTGTTTTTT. Encoded protein: CARSLARQGESANEKLFF.

This clone occurred many times. This chain joins TRBV19 and TRBJ2-1; 7 nucleotides line up with TRBD1. The J segment lost 5 bases and the V segment lost 6 bases, leaving 10 bases of the junction unmatched. The CDR3 contains 15 residues. Per the germline V gene, CDR1 is LNHDA and CDR2 is SQIVND (reference sequence). CDR3 nucleotide sequence: TGTGCCAGTAGGAGAAACAGGGGAGACCACAATGAGCAGTTCTTC. Translated: CASRRNRGDHNEQFF.

The V gene is TRBV4-3, the J gene TRBJ2-7; TRBD1 matches at 9 bases. The CDR3 is made up of 14 amino acids. After removal of 3 bases from V and 5 bases from J, the junction contained 5 bases not matched to a gene. CDR1 and CDR2 from the germline V gene are LGHNA and YSLEER. CDR3 sequence (DNA): TGCGCCAGCAGCCAGGACAGGGGAAGCGACGAGCAGTACTTC. This encodes CASSQDRGSDEQYF.

The chain links TRBV7-6 to TRBJ2-7; 7 nucleotides line up with TRBD2. Losses at the gene ends were 5 bases for V and 2 bases for J; bases not matched to a gene: 3. CDR1 SGHVS and CDR2 FNYEAQ come from the germline V gene. CDR3 length: 13 residues. CDR3 amino acids: CASSQTSPYEQYF. CDR3 nucleotides: TGTGCCAGCAGCCAGACTAGCCCCTACGAGCAGTACTTC. The full variable domain, rest sourced from reference TRBV7-6 and TRBJ2-7, is GAGVSQSPRYKVTKRGQDVALRCDPISGHVSLYWYRQALGQGPEFLTYFNYEAQQDKSGLPNDRFSAERPEGSISTLTIQRTEQRDSAMYRCASSQTSPYEQYFGPGTRLTVT.

J is TRBJ2-3 and V is TRBV6-4; 8 nucleotides align to TRBD2. V lost 2 bases, J lost 4 bases, and 5 bases stayed unmatched. The CDR3 has 15 amino acids. CDR1 is MRHNA and CDR2 is SNTAGT in the germline V gene. CDR3 protein: CASSDRGRRSDTQYF. In DNA, the CDR3 is TGTGCCAGCAGTGACCGCGGGAGGAGGTCAGATACGCAGTATTTT.

This clone has more than one count but fewer than ten. The CDR3 nucleotides are TGTGCCACCACCCTCGACAGGGTTGACACTGAAGCTTTCTTT. Amino acids: CATTLDRVDTEAFF. The chain joins TRBV15 to TRBJ1-1; 7 nucleotides line up with TRBD1. The germline CDR1 and CDR2 sequences are LNHNV and YYDKDF (reference sequence). This CDR3 contains 14 residues. Trimming removed 7 bases from V and 3 bases from J; junction bases left unmatched: 8.

The rearrangement uses TRBV28 and TRBJ1-4, with TRBD1 matching over 7 bases. The CDR3 covers 14 residues. Germline CDR1 and CDR2: MDHEN and SYDVKM. V dropped 6 bases and J dropped 7; count of bases not matched to a gene: 8. The CDR3 spells CASRGGAETEKLFF. The CDR3 nucleotides are TGTGCCAGCAGAGGGGGCGCGGAAACTGAAAAACTGTTTTTT.

CDR3 DNA: TGTGCCAGCAGCCAAGAAGGAACGGGGGGGCTCGGGGCCAACGTCCTGACTTTC. This translates into CASSQEGTGGLGANVLTF. The chain combines TRBV4-2 with TRBJ2-6; 8 nucleotides match TRBD2. Germline V gene sequence: CDR1 LGHNA, CDR2 YNFKEQ. V lost 0 bases and J lost 4; bases outside the gene matches: 8. CDR3 size: 18 residues.

This clone showed up just once. This chain links TRBV7-6 with TRBJ1-1; D is ambiguous. CDR1 and CDR2 (germline): SGHVS, FNYEAQ. Trimming stripped 3 bases from V and 10 bases from J, with 6 bases between. The CDR3 sequence is 10 residues long. The CDR3 region has the DNA TGTGCCAGCAGCTTTCGGGGAGCTTTCTTT. Its translation: CASSFRGAFF.

The CDR3 loop is CASRAQLLDEQFF. In DNA form, the CDR3 reads TGCGCCAGCAGGGCACAGCTTCTGGATGAGCAGTTCTTC. The genes are TRBV5-1 and TRBJ2-1, with D unresolved. V dropped 5 bases and J dropped 8 bases, with 14 bases sitting between them. The CDR3 is 13 amino acids. Germline V lookup: CDR1 SGHRS, CDR2 YFSETQ.

J is TRBJ2-1 and V is TRBV10-3, with 7 bases matching TRBD2. The V and J ends lost 4 bases and 6 bases, in that order; junction bases with no gene match: 3. Germline V CDR1 and CDR2: ENHRY, SYGVKD. The CDR3 spans 13 residues. The CDR3 nucleotides read TGTGCCATCAGTGGGTCGGGGGGCAATGAGCAGTTCTTC. Its protein product is CAISGSGGNEQFF.